Shown below are 20 T cell receptor beta chains from a single sample sequenced in a study of blood T cell repertoires in COVID-19. TCRdb's copy holds only in-frame clones and misses some; the assay was immunoSEQ multiplex PCR. The top ten clones hold roughly 2.9% of a sample with 190,000 or so clones, approximately 82% of them seen once. Sequencing was done on a sample of peripheral blood. These receptors all come from a man over 45 with active or convalescent COVID-19.

The J gene is TRBJ2-5, the V gene TRBV28; 10 bases match TRBD1. The CDR3 has 16 amino acids. Germline assignment: CDR1 MDHEN and CDR2 SYDVKM. Germline trimming cut 5 bases from V and 5 bases from J; bases unmatched to any gene: 11. The CDR3 region has the DNA TGTGCCAGCAGTCAGCCGACGACAGGGGGCGGGGAGACCCAGTACTTC. Protein sequence: CASSQPTTGGGETQYF.

The CDR3 sequence is CASSLFRGETQYF. Here the CDR3 DNA reads TGTGCCAGCAGTTTGTTCCGGGGAGAGACCCAGTACTTC. This chain links TRBV27 with TRBJ2-5; tentatively, D is TRBD2 (5 bases). CDR3 length equals 13 residues. Germline CDR1 is MNHEY and CDR2 is SMNVEV (reference sequence). V lost 3 bases and J lost 4, with 9 bases in between.

This clone was observed a few times. The rearrangement uses TRBV2 and TRBJ1-2, with 8 bases aligning to TRBD1. Per germline, CDR1 SNHLY and CDR2 FYNNEI. The CDR3 runs 12 residues. Trimming removed 9 bases from V and 4 bases from J; junction bases left unmatched: 4. CDR3 sequence (DNA): TGTGCCAGAAATGACAGGGGCTATGGCTACACCTTC. Translation: CARNDRGYGYTF. Full variable domain (remainder filled in from reference TRBV2 and TRBJ1-2): EPEVTQTPSHQVTQMGQEVILRCVPISNHLYFYWYRQILGQKVEFLVSFYNNEISEKSEIFDDQFSVERPDGSNFTLKIRSTKLEDSAMYFCARNDRGYGYTFGSGTRLTVV.

This clone has just one count. This chain joins TRBV10-3 and TRBJ1-5; D not certain. CDR1 is ENHRY and CDR2 is SYGVKD in the germline V gene. Trimming took 2 bases from V and 8 from J, leaving 10 bases between them. The CDR3 runs 13 residues. The CDR3 protein is CAISEGPREPQHF. The CDR3 DNA reads as TGTGCCATCAGTGAGGGACCGCGGGAGCCCCAGCATTTT.

CDR3: CASSLGGRWGGRTEAFF. The DNA of the CDR3 is TGTGCCAGCAGCTTAGGGGGCAGGTGGGGAGGAAGGACTGAAGCTTTCTTT. The V gene is TRBV7-8, the J gene TRBJ1-1, with D perhaps TRBD1 (5 bases). Germline CDR1 and CDR2: SGHVS and FQNEAQ. The CDR3 has 17 amino acids. The V end lost 1 base, the J end lost 5 bases, and 20 bases lay between the germline ends. The whole variable domain, remainder taken from reference TRBV7-8 and TRBJ1-1, is GAGVSQSPRYKVAKRGQDVALRCDPISGHVSLFWYQQALGQGPEFLTYFQNEAQLDKSGLPSDRFFAERPEGSVSTLKIQRTQQEDSAVYLCASSLGGRWGGRTEAFFGQGTRLTVV.

The J gene is TRBJ1-1, the V gene TRBV19; 7 bases match TRBD1. The CDR3 has 18 amino acids. Trimming took 3 bases from V and 1 from J; bases not matched to a gene: 14. Germline values: CDR1 LNHDA, CDR2 SQIVND (reference sequence). The DNA of the CDR3 is TGTGCCAGTAGTATCCCGGTGGATTCGGGACAGTGGAACACTGAAGCTTTCTTT. This sequence encodes CASSIPVDSGQWNTEAFF.

The rearrangement links TRBV19 to TRBJ1-5; TRBD1 agrees at 8 bases. There are 15 residues in the CDR3. The germline V gene has CDR1 LNHDA and CDR2 SQIVND (reference sequence). J lost 2 bases, V lost 6 bases, and 6 bases had no gene match. CDR3 bases: TGTGCCAGTAGCTCCGACAGGGGAGGCAATCAGCCCCAGCATTTT. This translates into CASSSDRGGNQPQHF.

This clone has only one observation. The chain carries TRBV2 and TRBJ2-5, with TRBD2 matching 11 bases. Germline loops: CDR1 SNHLY, CDR2 FYNNEI. The CDR3 is 16 residues long. J gave up 2 bases and V 4 bases, and 6 bases lay outside the gene matches. As DNA, the CDR3 is TGTGCCAGCAGTGGTGGTAGCGGGGGGGCACAAGAGACCCAGTACTTC. Residues: CASSGGSGGAQETQYF. The variable domain in full, completed from reference TRBV2 and TRBJ2-5, reads EPEVTQTPSHQVTQMGQEVILRCVPISNHLYFYWYRQILGQKVEFLVSFYNNEISEKSEIFDDQFSVERPDGSNFTLKIRSTKLEDSAMYFCASSGGSGGAQETQYFGPGTRLLVL.

V gene TRBV4-1 combines with J gene TRBJ1-3, with TRBD1 matching 9 bases. In germline, CDR1 is MGHRA, CDR2 YSYEKL. This CDR3 region has 17 residues. V shed 2 bases and J 3 bases; nucleotides not matched to a gene: 8. In DNA, the CDR3 is TGCGCCAGCAGCCAACTAACAGGGGGCCGAATTGGAAACACCATATATTTT. It specifies CASSQLTGGRIGNTIYF.

In nucleotides, the CDR3 is TGTGCCAGCAGCCAAGAGAACGGACAGGGGGACTACGCCAAAAACATTCAGTACTTC. Residues: CASSQENGQGDYAKNIQYF. The chain combines TRBV4-2 with TRBJ2-4; TRBD1 matches 10 bases. CDR1 is LGHNA and CDR2 is YNFKEQ in the germline V gene. This CDR3 has 19 amino acids. The J segment lost 1 base and the V segment lost 0 bases, leaving 9 bases of the junction unmatched.

This chain connects TRBV7-2 to TRBJ2-1; the D gene is possibly TRBD2 (5 bases). The CDR3 loop spans 14 amino acids. In germline, CDR1 is SGHTA, CDR2 FQGNSA. Trimming removed 0 bases at V and 8 bases at J, with 11 bases between. CDR3 sequence reads: CASSLAGGIDEQFF. The CDR3 DNA reads TGTGCCAGCAGCTTAGCCGGAGGAATAGATGAGCAGTTCTTC.

The chain uses TRBV18 and TRBJ2-6, with TRBD1 matching over 9 bases. Trimming took 8 bases from V and 2 from J; bases not matched to a gene: 7. CDR1 is KGHSH, CDR2 LQKENI, per germline. This CDR3 is 16 amino acids long. Here the CDR3 reads CASDRQGVAGANVLTF. CDR3 sequence (DNA): TGTGCCAGCGATCGACAGGGGGTGGCTGGGGCCAACGTCCTGACTTTC.

The V gene is TRBV11-2, the J gene TRBJ2-5; 11 bases match TRBD2. CDR1 and CDR2 from the germline V gene are SGHAT and FQNNGV. CDR3 length: 17 residues. Germline trimming cut 7 bases from V and 1 base from J; bases unmatched to any gene: 11. DNA of the CDR3: TGTGCCAGCACCCTAGGGGTGCTAGCGGGGGGCCAAGAGACCCAGTACTTC. Translated, it gives CASTLGVLAGGQETQYF.

This clone was observed a few times. V and J are TRBV7-2 and TRBJ2-7; D unresolved. This CDR3 comprises 14 residues. CDR1 and CDR2 from the germline V gene are SGHTA and FQGNSA. Between the trimmed V and J ends, which lost 4 bases and 2 bases, there was a span of 12 bases. The CDR3 coding sequence is TGTGCCAGCAGCTCCACAAGAGGTCCCTACGAGCAGTACTTC. Translated, it gives CASSSTRGPYEQYF.

This chain links TRBV19 with TRBJ2-2; TRBD2 agrees at 7 bases. V lost 4 bases, J lost 3 bases, and 5 bases stayed unmatched. The CDR3 extends over 15 amino acids. Germline assignment: CDR1 LNHDA and CDR2 SQIVND (reference sequence). Here the CDR3 DNA reads TGTGCCAGTAGTACCAGCGGGACTTACACCGGGGAGCTGTTTTTT. It codes for CASSTSGTYTGELFF.

The chain combines TRBV19 with TRBJ1-1; 10 bases fit TRBD1. The CDR3 runs to 17 residues. With V trimmed by 5 bases and J by 5 bases, 14 bases remained unmatched. Germline V gene data show CDR1 as LNHDA and CDR2 as SQIVND (reference sequence). In DNA, the CDR3 is TGTGCCAGTAGTCCCCCCGGGACAGGGGACCCGAGGACTGAAGCTTTCTTT. Its translation is CASSPPGTGDPRTEAFF.

The J gene is TRBJ1-1, the V gene TRBV5-1; unclear D gene. The germline gives CDR1 SGHRS, CDR2 YFSETQ. The V and J ends lost 7 bases and 5 bases respectively, with 18 bases between them. This CDR3 contains 14 residues. CDR3 amino acids: CASGRAGGGTEAFF. The CDR3 bases are TGCGCCAGCGGGCGGGCGGGAGGAGGAACTGAAGCTTTCTTT.

The V call is TRBV7-2, the J call TRBJ1-2, with D unclear. CDR1 is SGHTA and CDR2 is FQGNSA in the germline V gene. The CDR3 sequence is 14 residues long. Trimming pared 5 bases from V and 4 bases from J, leaving 14 bases between. The DNA for the CDR3 is TGTGCCAGCAGCCCGACTTTGACTGCCTATGGCTACACCTTC. The encoded protein is CASSPTLTAYGYTF.

The gene calls are TRBV6-5 and TRBJ1-1, with 9 bases aligning to TRBD1. Germline V gene sequence: CDR1 MNHEY, CDR2 SVGAGI. This CDR3 comprises 13 residues. Unmatched junction bases numbered 3, after V lost 4 bases and J lost 6 bases. CDR3 sequence: CASSSDRGSEAFF. Written as DNA, the CDR3 is TGTGCCAGCAGTTCGGACAGGGGATCTGAAGCTTTCTTT.

J is TRBJ2-7 and V is TRBV5-8; D is perhaps TRBD1 (6 bases). V was trimmed by 0 bases and J by 3 bases, leaving 13 bases between them. Per germline, CDR1 SGHTS and CDR2 YDEGEE. The CDR3 contains 15 residues. CDR3 loop: CASSLGGDMYYEQYF. The CDR3 region has the DNA TGTGCCAGCAGCTTGGGAGGGGACATGTACTACGAGCAGTACTTC. Supplemented by reference TRBV5-8 and TRBJ2-7, the full variable domain reads EAGVTQSPTHLIKTRGQQATLRCSPISGHTSVYWYQQALGLGLQFLLWYDEGEERNRGNFPPRFSGRQFPNYSSELNVNALELEDSALYLCASSLGGDMYYEQYFGPGTRLTVT.